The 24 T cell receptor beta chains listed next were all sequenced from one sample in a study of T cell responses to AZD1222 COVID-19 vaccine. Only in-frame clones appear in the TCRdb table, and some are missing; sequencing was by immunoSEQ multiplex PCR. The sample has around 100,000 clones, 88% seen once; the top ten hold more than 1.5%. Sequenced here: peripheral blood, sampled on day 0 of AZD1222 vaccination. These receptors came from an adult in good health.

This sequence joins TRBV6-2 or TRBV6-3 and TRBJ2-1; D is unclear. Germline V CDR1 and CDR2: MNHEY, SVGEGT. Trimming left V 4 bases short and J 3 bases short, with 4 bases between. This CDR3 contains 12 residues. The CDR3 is CASSSGYNEQFF. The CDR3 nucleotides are TGTGCCAGCAGTTCCGGCTACAATGAGCAGTTCTTC.

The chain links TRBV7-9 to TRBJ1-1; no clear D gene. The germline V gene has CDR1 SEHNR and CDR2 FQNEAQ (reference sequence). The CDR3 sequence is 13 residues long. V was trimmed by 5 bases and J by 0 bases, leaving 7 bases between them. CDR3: CASSRTVNTEAFF. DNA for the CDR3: TGTGCCAGCAGCCGGACTGTGAACACTGAAGCTTTCTTT.

Here the CDR3 reads CASSLDSMNTEAFF. The CDR3 coding sequence is TGTGCCAGCAGCCTCGACAGCATGAACACTGAAGCTTTCTTT. The chain employs TRBV7-8 and TRBJ1-1; D may be TRBD1 (5 bases). The CDR3 loop spans 14 amino acids. The V and J ends lost 5 bases and 0 bases respectively, with 10 bases between them. Germline assignment: CDR1 SGHVS and CDR2 FQNEAQ.

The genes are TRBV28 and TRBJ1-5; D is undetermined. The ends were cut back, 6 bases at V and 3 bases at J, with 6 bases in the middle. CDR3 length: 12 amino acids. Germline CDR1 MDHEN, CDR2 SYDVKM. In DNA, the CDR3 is TGTGCCAGCAGAATAAACAATCAGCCCCAGCATTTT. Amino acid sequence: CASRINNQPQHF.

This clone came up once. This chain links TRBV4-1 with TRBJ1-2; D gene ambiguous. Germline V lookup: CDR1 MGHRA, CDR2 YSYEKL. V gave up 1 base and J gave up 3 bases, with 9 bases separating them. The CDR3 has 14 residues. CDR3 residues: CASSQVGSDYGYTF. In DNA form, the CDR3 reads TGCGCCAGCAGCCAAGTGGGGTCCGACTATGGCTACACCTTC.

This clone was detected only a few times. The CDR3 coding sequence is TGTGCCAGCAGCCATAGGCCTCTAGGGGAAAAACTGTTTTTT. Translation: CASSHRPLGEKLFF. The rearrangement joins TRBV3-1 (or the pseudogene TRBV3-2) to TRBJ1-4; D is uncertain. This CDR3 comprises 14 residues. V lost 3 bases, J lost 8 bases, and 13 bases lay in between. Germline-derived CDR1 and CDR2 are LGHDT and YNNKEL (reference sequence).

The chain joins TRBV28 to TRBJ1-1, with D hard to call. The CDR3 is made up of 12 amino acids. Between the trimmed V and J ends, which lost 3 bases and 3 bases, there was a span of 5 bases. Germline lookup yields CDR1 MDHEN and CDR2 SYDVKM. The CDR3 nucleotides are TGTGCCAGCAGTTTTGAGTACACTGAAGCTTTCTTT. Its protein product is CASSFEYTEAFF.

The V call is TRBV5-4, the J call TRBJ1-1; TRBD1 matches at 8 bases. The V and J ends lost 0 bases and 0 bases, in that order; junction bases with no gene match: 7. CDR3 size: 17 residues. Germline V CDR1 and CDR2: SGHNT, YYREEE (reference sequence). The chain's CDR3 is CASSLGGQGGMNTEAFF. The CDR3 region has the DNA TGTGCCAGCAGCTTGGGAGGACAGGGAGGGATGAACACTGAAGCTTTCTTT. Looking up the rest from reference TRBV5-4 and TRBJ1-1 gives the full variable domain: ETGVTQSPTHLIKTRGQQVTLRCSSQSGHNTVSWYQQALGQGPQFIFQYYREEENGRGNFPPRFSGLQFPNYSSELNVNALELDDSALYLCASSLGGQGGMNTEAFFGQGTRLTVV.

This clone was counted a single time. The CDR3 sequence: CASSPGAETYNEQFF. DNA of the CDR3: TGTGCCAGCAGCCCGGGGGCAGAGACTTACAATGAGCAGTTCTTC. The V gene is TRBV11-1, the J gene TRBJ2-1; either TRBD1 or TRBD2 may fit D (6 bases each). Trimming removed 5 bases at V and 4 bases at J, with 15 bases between. Germline CDR1 SGHAT, CDR2 FQDESV (reference sequence). There are 15 residues in the CDR3.

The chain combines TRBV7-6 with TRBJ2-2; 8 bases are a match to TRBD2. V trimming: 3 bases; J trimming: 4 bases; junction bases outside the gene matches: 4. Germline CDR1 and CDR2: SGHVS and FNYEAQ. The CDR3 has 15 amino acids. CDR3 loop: CASSFGSGTTGELFF. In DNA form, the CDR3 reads TGTGCCAGCAGCTTTGGTAGCGGGACCACCGGGGAGCTGTTTTTT.

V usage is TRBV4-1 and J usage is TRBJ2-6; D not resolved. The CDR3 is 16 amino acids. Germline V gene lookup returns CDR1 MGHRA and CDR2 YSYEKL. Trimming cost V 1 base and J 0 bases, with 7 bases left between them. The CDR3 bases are TGCGCCAGCAGCCAAGGTCCAGGCTCTGGGGCCAACGTCCTGACTTTC. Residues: CASSQGPGSGANVLTF.

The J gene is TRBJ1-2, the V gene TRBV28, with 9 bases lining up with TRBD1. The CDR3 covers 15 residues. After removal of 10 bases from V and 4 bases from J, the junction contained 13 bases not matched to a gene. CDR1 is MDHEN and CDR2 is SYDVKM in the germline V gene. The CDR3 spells CATGQPGQGSYGYTF. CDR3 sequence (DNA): TGTGCCACCGGACAGCCGGGACAGGGCTCCTATGGCTACACCTTC.

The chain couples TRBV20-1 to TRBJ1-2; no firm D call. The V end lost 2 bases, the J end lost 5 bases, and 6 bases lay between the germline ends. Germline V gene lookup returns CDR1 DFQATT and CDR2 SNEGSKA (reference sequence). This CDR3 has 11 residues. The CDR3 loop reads CSARPAYGYTF. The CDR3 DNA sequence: TGCAGTGCTAGACCGGCTTATGGCTACACCTTC.

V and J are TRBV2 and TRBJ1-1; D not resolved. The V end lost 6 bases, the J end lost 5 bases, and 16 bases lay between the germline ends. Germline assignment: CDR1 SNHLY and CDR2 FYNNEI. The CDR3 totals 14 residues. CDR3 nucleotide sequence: TGTGCCAGCAGGGATTCGACGACGGGGACTGAAGCTTTCTTT. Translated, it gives CASRDSTTGTEAFF. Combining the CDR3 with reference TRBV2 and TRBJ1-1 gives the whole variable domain EPEVTQTPSHQVTQMGQEVILRCVPISNHLYFYWYRQILGQKVEFLVSFYNNEISEKSEIFDDQFSVERPDGSNFTLKIRSTKLEDSAMYFCASRDSTTGTEAFFGQGTRLTVV.

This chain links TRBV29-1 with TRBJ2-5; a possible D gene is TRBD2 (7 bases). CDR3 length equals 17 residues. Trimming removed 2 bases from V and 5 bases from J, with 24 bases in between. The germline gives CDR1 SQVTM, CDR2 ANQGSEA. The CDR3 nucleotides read TGCAGCGTTGAAATTTTTTTGGGGGGGCTTCGTCTTGAGACCCAGTACTTC. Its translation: CSVEIFLGGLRLETQYF.

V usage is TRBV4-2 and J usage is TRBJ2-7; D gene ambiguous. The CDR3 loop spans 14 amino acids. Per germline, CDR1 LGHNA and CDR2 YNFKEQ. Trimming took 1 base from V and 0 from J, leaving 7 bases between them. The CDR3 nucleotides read TGTGCCAGCAGCCAAGGGGTGCTCTCCTACGAGCAGTACTTC. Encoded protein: CASSQGVLSYEQYF.

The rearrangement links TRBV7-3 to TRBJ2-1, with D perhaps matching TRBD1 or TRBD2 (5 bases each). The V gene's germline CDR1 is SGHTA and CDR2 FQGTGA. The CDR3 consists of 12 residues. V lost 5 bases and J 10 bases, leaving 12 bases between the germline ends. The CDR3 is CASSPGPGEQFF. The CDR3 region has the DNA TGTGCCAGCAGCCCGGGGCCGGGGGAGCAGTTCTTC. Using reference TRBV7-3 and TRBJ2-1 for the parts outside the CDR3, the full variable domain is GAGVSQTPSNKVTEKGKYVELRCDPISGHTALYWYRQSLGQGPEFLIYFQGTGAADDSGLPNDRFFAVRPEGSVSTLKIQRTERGDSAVYLCASSPGPGEQFFGPGTRLTVL.

CDR3 loop: CASSTRGDRGYGYTF. CDR3 bases: TGCGCCAGCTCAACTCGGGGGGACCGAGGCTATGGCTACACCTTC. The chain combines TRBV5-1 with TRBJ1-2, with D perhaps matching TRBD1 (5 bases). Looked up from germline, CDR1 is SGHRS and CDR2 is YFSETQ. The CDR3 totals 15 residues. Trimming pared 7 bases from V and 4 bases from J, leaving 20 bases between.

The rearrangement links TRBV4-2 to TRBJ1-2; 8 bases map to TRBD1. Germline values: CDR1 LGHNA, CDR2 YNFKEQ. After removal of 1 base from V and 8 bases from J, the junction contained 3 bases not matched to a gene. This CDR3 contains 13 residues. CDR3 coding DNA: TGTGCCAGCAGCCAAGGGACAGGGCAGGGCTACACCTTC. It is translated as CASSQGTGQGYTF.

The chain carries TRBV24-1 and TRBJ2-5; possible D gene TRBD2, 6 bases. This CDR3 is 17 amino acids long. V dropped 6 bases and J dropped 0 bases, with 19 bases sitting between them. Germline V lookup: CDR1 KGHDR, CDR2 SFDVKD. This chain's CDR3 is CATSSGELGMYQETQYF. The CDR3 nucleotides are TGTGCCACCAGTTCGGGGGAGTTGGGGATGTACCAAGAGACCCAGTACTTC.

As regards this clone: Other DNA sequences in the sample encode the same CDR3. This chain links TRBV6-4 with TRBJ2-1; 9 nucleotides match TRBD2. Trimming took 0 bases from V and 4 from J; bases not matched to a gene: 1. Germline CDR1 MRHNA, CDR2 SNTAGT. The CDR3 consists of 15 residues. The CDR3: CASSDSSGSYNEQFF. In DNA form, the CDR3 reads TGTGCCAGCAGTGACTCTAGCGGGAGTTACAATGAGCAGTTCTTC.

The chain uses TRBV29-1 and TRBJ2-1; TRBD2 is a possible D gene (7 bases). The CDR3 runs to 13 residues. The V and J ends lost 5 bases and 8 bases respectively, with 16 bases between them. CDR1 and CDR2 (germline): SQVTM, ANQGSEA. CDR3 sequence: CSVRGALRDEQFF. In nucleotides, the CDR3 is TGCAGCGTTCGGGGGGCCCTCCGGGATGAGCAGTTCTTC.

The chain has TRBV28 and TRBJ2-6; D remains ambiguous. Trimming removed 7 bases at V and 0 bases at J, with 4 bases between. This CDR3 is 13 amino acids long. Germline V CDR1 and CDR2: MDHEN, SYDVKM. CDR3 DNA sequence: TGTGCCAGCAAGATCTCTGGGGCCAACGTCCTGACTTTC. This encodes CASKISGANVLTF. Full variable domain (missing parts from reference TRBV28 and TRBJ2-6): DVKVTQSSRYLVKRTGEKVFLECVQDMDHENMFWYRQDPGLGLRLIYFSYDVKMKEKGDIPEGYSVSREKKERFSLILESASTNQTSMYLCASKISGANVLTFGAGSRLTVL.

CDR3 sequence (DNA): TGTGCCAGCAGTGTTCGGCAGGGGAGTTATAGCAATCAGCCCCAGCATTTT. Translating it yields CASSVRQGSYSNQPQHF. The chain couples TRBV2 to TRBJ1-5, with D possibly TRBD1 on 6 matching bases. The CDR3 sequence is 17 residues long. In germline, CDR1 is SNHLY, CDR2 FYNNEI. The V and J ends lost 4 bases and 0 bases respectively, with 16 bases between them.